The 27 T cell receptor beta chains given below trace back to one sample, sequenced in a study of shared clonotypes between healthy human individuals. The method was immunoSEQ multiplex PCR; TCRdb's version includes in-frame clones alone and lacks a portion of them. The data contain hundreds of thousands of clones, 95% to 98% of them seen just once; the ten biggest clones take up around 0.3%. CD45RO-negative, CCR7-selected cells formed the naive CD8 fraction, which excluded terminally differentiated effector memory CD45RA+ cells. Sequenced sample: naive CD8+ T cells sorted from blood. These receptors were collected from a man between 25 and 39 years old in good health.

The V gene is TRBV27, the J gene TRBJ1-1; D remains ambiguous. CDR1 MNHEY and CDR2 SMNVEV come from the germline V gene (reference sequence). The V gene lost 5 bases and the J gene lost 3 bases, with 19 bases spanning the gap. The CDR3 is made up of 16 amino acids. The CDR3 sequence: CASSPPPGRVDTEAFF. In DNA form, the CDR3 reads TGTGCCAGCAGTCCACCCCCGGGGAGGGTTGACACTGAAGCTTTCTTT.

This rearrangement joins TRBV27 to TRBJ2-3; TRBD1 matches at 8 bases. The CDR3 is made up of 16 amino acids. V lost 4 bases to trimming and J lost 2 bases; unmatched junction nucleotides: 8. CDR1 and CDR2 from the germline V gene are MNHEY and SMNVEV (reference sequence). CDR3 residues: CASSWSRTGTTDTQYF. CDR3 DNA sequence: TGTGCCAGCAGTTGGTCCCGGACAGGGACCACAGATACGCAGTATTTT.

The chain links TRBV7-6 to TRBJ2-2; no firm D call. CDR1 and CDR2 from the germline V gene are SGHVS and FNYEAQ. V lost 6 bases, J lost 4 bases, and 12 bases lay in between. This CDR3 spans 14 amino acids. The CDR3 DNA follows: TGTGCCAGCAGTTCCAGTTTAACCACCGGGGAGCTGTTTTTT. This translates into CASSSSLTTGELFF.

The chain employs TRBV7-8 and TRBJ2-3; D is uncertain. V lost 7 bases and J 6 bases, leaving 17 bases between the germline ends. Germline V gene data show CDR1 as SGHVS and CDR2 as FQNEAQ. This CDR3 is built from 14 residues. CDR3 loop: CASTNGRIRDTQYF. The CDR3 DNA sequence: TGTGCCAGCACCAATGGTAGAATCCGGGATACGCAGTATTTT. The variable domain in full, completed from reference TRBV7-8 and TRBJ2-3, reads GAGVSQSPRYKVAKRGQDVALRCDPISGHVSLFWYQQALGQGPEFLTYFQNEAQLDKSGLPSDRFFAERPEGSVSTLKIQRTQQEDSAVYLCASTNGRIRDTQYFGPGTRLTVL.

In nucleotides, the CDR3 is TGTGCCAGCAGCCCAGCGACAGGGACAGATACGCAGTATTTT. This encodes CASSPATGTDTQYF. The V gene is TRBV7-9, the J gene TRBJ2-3; TRBD1 matches 7 bases. Germline values: CDR1 SEHNR, CDR2 FQNEAQ (reference sequence). There are 14 residues in the CDR3. V lost 5 bases and J lost 3; bases outside the gene matches: 5.

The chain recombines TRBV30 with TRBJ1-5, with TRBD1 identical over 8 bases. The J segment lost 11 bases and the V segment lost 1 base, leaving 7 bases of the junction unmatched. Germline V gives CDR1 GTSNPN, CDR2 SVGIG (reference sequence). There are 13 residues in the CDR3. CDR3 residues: CAWSATGGGTQHF. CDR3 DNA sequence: TGTGCCTGGAGTGCTACAGGGGGAGGTACCCAGCATTTT.

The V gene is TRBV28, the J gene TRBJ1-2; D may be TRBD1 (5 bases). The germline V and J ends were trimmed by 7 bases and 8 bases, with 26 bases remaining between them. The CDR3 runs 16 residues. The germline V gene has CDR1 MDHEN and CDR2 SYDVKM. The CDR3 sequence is CASTLLSQGPLEGYTF. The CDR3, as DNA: TGTGCCAGCACATTACTGTCTCAGGGCCCCTTAGAGGGCTACACCTTC.

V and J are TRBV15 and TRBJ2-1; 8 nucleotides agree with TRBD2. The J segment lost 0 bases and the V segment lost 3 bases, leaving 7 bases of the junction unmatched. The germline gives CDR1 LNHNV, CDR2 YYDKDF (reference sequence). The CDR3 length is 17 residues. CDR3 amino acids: CATSSTLAGLSYNEQFF. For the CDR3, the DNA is TGTGCCACCAGCAGTACCTTAGCGGGACTCTCCTACAATGAGCAGTTCTTC.

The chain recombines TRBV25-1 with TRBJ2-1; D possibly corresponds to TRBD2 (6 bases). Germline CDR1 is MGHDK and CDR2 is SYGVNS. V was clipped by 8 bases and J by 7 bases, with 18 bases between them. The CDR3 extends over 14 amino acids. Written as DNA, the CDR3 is TGTGCCAGCTCAAGAACGGGAGCCGCAAATGAGCAGTTCTTC. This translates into CASSRTGAANEQFF.

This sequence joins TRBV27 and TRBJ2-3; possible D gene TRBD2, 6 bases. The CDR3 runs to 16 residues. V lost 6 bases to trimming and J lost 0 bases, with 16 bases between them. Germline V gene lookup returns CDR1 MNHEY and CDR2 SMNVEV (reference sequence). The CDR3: CASRTGTSSSTDTQYF. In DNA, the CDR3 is TGTGCCAGCAGGACGGGTACTAGCTCTAGCACAGATACGCAGTATTTT.

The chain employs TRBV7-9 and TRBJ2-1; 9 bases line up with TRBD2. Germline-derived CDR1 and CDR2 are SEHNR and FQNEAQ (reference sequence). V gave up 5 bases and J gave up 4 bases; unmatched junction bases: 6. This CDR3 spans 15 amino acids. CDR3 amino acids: CASSGREGLYNEQFF. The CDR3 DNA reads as TGTGCCAGCAGCGGGCGGGAGGGCCTTTACAATGAGCAGTTCTTC.

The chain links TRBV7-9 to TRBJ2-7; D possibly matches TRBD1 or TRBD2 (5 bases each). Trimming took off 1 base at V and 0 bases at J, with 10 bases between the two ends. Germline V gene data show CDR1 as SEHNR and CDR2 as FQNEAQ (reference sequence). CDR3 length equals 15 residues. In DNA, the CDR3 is TGTGCCAGCAGCTTAGAGGCAGGGACCTCCTACGAGCAGTACTTC. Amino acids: CASSLEAGTSYEQYF.

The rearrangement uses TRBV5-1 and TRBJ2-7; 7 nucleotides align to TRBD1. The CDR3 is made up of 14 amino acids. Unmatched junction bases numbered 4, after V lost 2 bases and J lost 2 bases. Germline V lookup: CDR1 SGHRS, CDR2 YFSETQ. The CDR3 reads CASSFLTGTYEQYF. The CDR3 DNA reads TGCGCCAGCAGCTTCTTGACAGGGACCTACGAGCAGTACTTC.

Written as DNA, the CDR3 is TGTGCCAGCAGCCTTGACACAGATACGCAGTATTTT. Protein: CASSLDTDTQYF. The genes are TRBV5-5 and TRBJ2-3, with no clear D. Germline V gives CDR1 SGHKS, CDR2 YYEKEE (reference sequence). Trimming shortened V by 4 bases and J by 2 bases, and 5 bases separated the two germline ends. The length of the CDR3 is 12 residues.

The chain's CDR3 is CSVEDQDRDAYEQYF. The CDR3 bases are TGCAGCGTTGAAGATCAGGACAGGGACGCCTACGAGCAGTACTTC. The chain links TRBV29-1 to TRBJ2-7; 8 positions agree with TRBD1. V gave up 0 bases and J gave up 2 bases; unmatched junction bases: 6. Germline CDR1 reads SQVTM; CDR2 reads ANQGSEA. CDR3 length: 15 residues.

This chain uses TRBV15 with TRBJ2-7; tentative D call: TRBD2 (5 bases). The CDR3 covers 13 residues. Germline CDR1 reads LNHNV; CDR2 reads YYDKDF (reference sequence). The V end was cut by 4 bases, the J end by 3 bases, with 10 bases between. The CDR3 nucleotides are TGTGCCACCAGCATCACTAGAGGCTACGAGCAGTACTTC. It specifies CATSITRGYEQYF.

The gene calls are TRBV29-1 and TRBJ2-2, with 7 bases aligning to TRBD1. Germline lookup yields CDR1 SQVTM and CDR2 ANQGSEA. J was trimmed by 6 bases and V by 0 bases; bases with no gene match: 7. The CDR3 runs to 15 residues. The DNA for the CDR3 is TGCAGCGTTGAAGATCGAGGGGGCGAAGCCGGGGAGCTGTTTTTT. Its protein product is CSVEDRGGEAGELFF.

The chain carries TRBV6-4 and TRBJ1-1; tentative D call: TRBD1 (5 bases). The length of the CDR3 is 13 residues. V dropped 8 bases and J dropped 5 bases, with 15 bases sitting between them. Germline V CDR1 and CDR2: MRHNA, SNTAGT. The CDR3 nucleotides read TGTGCCAGCGCGGAGGGGCCGTGGACTGAAGCTTTCTTT. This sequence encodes CASAEGPWTEAFF.

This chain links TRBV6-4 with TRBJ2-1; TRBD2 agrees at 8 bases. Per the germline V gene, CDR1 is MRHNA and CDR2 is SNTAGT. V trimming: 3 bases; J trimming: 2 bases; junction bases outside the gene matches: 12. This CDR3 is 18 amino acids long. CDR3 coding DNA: TGTGCCAGCAGTGAAACACCGGGTCCGGGAGGGCCCTACAATGAGCAGTTCTTC. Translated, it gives CASSETPGPGGPYNEQFF.

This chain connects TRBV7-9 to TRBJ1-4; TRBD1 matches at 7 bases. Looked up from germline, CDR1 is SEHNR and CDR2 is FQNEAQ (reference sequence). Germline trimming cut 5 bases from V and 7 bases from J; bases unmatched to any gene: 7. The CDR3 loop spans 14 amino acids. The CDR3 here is CASSGDSGGEKLFF. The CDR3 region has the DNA TGTGCCAGCAGCGGGGACAGTGGGGGTGAAAAACTGTTTTTT.

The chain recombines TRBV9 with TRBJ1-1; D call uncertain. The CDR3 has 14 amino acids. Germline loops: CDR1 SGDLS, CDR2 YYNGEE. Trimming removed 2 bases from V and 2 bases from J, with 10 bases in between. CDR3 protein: CASSVASANTEAFF. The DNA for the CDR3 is TGTGCCAGCAGCGTTGCATCGGCTAACACTGAAGCTTTCTTT.

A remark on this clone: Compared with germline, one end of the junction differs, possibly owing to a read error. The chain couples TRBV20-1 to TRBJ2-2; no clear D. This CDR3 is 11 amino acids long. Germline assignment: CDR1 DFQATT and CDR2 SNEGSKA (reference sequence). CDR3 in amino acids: CSARNTRELFF. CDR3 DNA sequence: TGCAGTGCCCGGAACACCAGGGAGCTGTTTTTT.

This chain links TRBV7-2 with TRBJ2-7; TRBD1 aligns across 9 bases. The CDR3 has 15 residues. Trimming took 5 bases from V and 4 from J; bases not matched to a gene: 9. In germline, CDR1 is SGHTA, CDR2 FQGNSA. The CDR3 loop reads CASSESTGGRYEQYF. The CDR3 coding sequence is TGTGCCAGCAGCGAAAGTACAGGGGGCAGGTACGAGCAGTACTTC.

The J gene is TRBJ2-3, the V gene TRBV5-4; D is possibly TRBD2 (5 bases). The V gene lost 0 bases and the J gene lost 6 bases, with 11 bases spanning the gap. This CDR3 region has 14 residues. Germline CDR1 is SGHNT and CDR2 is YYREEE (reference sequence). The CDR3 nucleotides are TGTGCCAGCAGCTTGGGGTCTAGCAGGGATACGCAGTATTTT. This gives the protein CASSLGSSRDTQYF.

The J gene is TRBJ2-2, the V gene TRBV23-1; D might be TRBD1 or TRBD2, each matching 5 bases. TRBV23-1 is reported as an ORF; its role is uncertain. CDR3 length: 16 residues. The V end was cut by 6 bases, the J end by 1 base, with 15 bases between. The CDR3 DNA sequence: TGCGCCAGCAGAGCCCGGGACGGTCTGAACACCGGGGAGCTGTTTTTT. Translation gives CASRARDGLNTGELFF.

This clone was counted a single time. CDR3 nucleotide sequence: TGTGCCAGCAGCTTAGCGTGGGGCGGGGTCCCACCCTACGAGCAGTACTTC. Its translation: CASSLAWGGVPPYEQYF. The chain is built from TRBV7-2 and TRBJ2-7; D is possibly TRBD2 (6 bases). The germline V gene has CDR1 SGHTA and CDR2 FQGNSA. This CDR3 spans 17 amino acids. V was pared by 0 bases and J by 2 bases, with 17 bases between.

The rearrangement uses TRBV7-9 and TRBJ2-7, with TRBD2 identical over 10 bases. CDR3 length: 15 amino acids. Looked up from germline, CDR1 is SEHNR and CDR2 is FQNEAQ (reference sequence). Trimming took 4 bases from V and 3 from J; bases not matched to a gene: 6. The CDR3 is CASSSSGRIFYEQYF. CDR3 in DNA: TGTGCCAGCAGCTCTAGCGGGAGAATTTTCTACGAGCAGTACTTC.